This T cell receptor beta chain was documented in a study of pediatric ulcerative colitis. Sequenced by immunoSEQ multiplex PCR; TCRdb stores in-frame clones only, minus some. The table records 35,000 or so clones, around four fifths of them present only once. With regard to this clone: Antigen unknown.

Regarding the study as a whole: Blood samples from a couple of patients yielded substantially fewer templates and were excluded from blood-rectal overlap analysis. Acute severe colitis showed lower rectal diversity from clonal expansions. A couple of rectal CDR3 clonotypes occurred in all ulcerative colitis patients.

Rectal tissue came from one to two pinch biopsies taken at colonoscopy. The sequence came from a boy younger than 18 with moderate ulcerative colitis. Sequenced: gut tissue.

CDR3 coding DNA: TGTGCCAGCAGCCTCCGGGGTGTCGGAAACACCATATATTTT. It codes for CASSLRGVGNTIYF. The rearrangement uses TRBV28 and TRBJ1-3; the D is unclear. Trimming cost V 6 bases and J 4 bases, with 13 bases left between them. This CDR3 is 14 amino acids long. Germline lookup yields CDR1 MDHEN and CDR2 SYDVKM. Variable domain in full (rest from reference TRBV28 and TRBJ1-3): DVKVTQSSRYLVKRTGEKVFLECVQDMDHENMFWYRQDPGLGLRLIYFSYDVKMKEKGDIPEGYSVSREKKERFSLILESASTNQTSMYLCASSLRGVGNTIYFGEGSWLTVV.